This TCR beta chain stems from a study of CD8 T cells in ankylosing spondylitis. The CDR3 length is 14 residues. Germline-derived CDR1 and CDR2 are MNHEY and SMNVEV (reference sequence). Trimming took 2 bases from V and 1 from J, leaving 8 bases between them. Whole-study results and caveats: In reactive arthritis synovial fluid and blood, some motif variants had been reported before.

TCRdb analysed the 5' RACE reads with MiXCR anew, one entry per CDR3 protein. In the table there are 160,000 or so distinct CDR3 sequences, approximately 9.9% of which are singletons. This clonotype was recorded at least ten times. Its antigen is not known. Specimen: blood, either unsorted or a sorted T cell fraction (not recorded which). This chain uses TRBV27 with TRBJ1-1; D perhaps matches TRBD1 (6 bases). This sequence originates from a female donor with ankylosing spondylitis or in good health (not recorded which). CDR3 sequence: CASSLSRGNTEAFF. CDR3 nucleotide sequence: TGTGCCAGCAGTTTAAGCAGGGGGAACACTGAAGCTTTCTTT.